The present T cell receptor (beta chain) was sequenced within a study of cytomegalovirus exposure and HLA in healthy donors (TCRdb year 2017). The study in broad terms: In an earlier analysis of 550 to 750 of the donors, 250 to 350 Gb of sequence data and 100 million or so unique TCR beta sequences from roughly 190 million T cells were reported. About five DR-DQ haplotypes were handled as single units for association and clustering because linkage in the cohort was strong. Along with the roughly 710-subject first cohort, a separate validation cohort of some 130 different subjects was used. The study was designed to test whether signatures of past pathogen exposure could be identified by cataloging public T cell receptors. An early release that covered 640 HLA-typed donors contained 250 to 350 gigabases of sequencing data and approximately 85 million unique TCR sequences. The study used immunosequencing to profile the T cell repertoires of 666 subjects and linked those repertoires to cytomegalovirus serostatus. Alongside the repertoire data, information on donor age, sex, ethnicity and CMV serostatus was compiled. A later genetic analysis took genome-wide SNP genotypes for about 60% of the roughly 670 donors and used that subset as a discovery cohort. All discovery cohort repertoires had been generated using a single sequencing platform. Across about 380 genotyped donors of the cohort, an average of roughly 250,000 unique TCR beta nucleotide sequences per donor were sequenced, and roughly 18% of those sequences were non-productive. To decide whether each TCR beta V gene segment behaved as functional or pseudogenic, an earlier analysis of nearly 600 of the donors relied on high-throughput TCR beta sequencing. Both class I and class II loci were covered by HLA typing, at four-digit resolution. The study combined high-throughput TCR immunosequencing, statistical association of individual TCRs with disease status, and machine learning to predict cytomegalovirus infection status. Typing coverage differed by locus: A, B, C, DRB1 and DQB1 were typed in about 629-630 donors, DQA1 in 522, DPA1 in some 570, and DPB1 in just under 490. Of the 398 genotyped donors, 81% fell in the genetic ancestry cluster associated with self-reported Caucasian donors. To study patterns of TCR occurrence, a later analysis re-analyzed previously published TCR beta repertoires from 666 donors and added high-resolution HLA genotyping. Rather than drawing on any new phenotypic data, the later analysis identified candidate immune exposures from TCR beta sequences and the way those sequences occurred across donors.

Remarks on this clone: It has no known antigen specificity. No qualities accompany the bases; no much larger clone lies one base away.

The germline V and J ends show losses of 2 bases and 0 bases respectively, and no gene match explains 5 bases of the junction. The CDR3 spans 17 residues, from the cysteine through the phenylalanine. Only CDR3 DNA is held: 51 bases, read in frame from base 1. As encoded in the germline V gene, CDR1 is SGHVS while CDR2 is FNYEAQ. The library was made by the immunoSEQ multiplex PCR assay. The multiplex PCR relied on a mix of 60 forward primers for TCR Vbeta segments and 13 reverse primers for TCR Jbeta segments. The CDR3 region of rearranged TCR beta genes was amplified from genomic DNA with a multiplex PCR assay. The Illumina HiSeq System was used to sequence the amplified TCR beta libraries as 87-base-pair reads. Concerning the study's data processing: In a later analysis, 70 million to 95 million unique TCR beta chains were counted across the 690 or so repertoires, and some 10 million of these chains were shared by at least two donors. A nearest-neighbor algorithm error-corrected the raw reads and collapsed the reads into unique sequences, merging closely related sequences to remove PCR and sequencing errors. V, D and J gene segments were assigned by aligning CDR3 sequences to IMGT reference sequences. Each retained sequence needed at least a six-nucleotide match to both a V gene segment and a J gene segment. A rearrangement counted as productive if the CDR3 had no stop codons and remained in frame with V and J, and every other rearrangement counted as non-productive. CDR3 was defined according to IMGT convention as the region running from the second conserved V-encoded cysteine to the conserved J-encoded phenylalanine. In an earlier analysis of more than 550 of the donors, sequences lacking an unambiguous match to a single V gene segment were excluded. An earlier analysis of 500 to 700 of the donors classified V segments as functional when productive rearrangements were above 56.7% and as segregating when the standard deviation between donors was above 5%. A statistical classification framework was built for diagnosing cytomegalovirus status from the catalog of TCR beta chain sequences. In a later analysis, TCR nucleotide sequences were compared against IMGT/GENE-DB human TR gene sequences so that V and J genes could be assigned. A later analysis assigned CDR3 sequences and most-parsimonious VDJ recombination scenarios with the TCRdist pipeline. A later analysis defined each TCR beta chain by its CDR3 amino acid sequence plus V-gene family, and excluded reads lacking a unique V-gene family. A later analysis removed several hundred highly shared, low-generation-probability nucleotide sequences to deal with suspected cross-contamination and a sequencing artifact. For each public chain, a later analysis derived a clonal expansion index from normalized ranks of inferred template counts within each repertoire. Generation probabilities in a later analysis came from a VDJ recombination model fitted to out-of-frame rearrangements, and those results were checked against IGoR. In a later analysis, hypergeometric tests were used to score TCR-TCR, TCR-HLA and TCR-CMV co-occurrence, with a repertoire-size bias correction applied to TCR pairs. To estimate false discovery rates, a later analysis permuted the HLA or CMV assignments 20 times. In a later analysis, co-occurring TCRs were grouped using DBSCAN, with TCRdist sequence similarity added in when clustering inside HLA-allele-positive subsets. Co-occurrence clustering excluded repertoires with fewer than 30,000 or more than 120,000 public chains, plus five with anomalous nucleotide sharing. The table comes from immuneACCESS by way of TCRdb, which keeps in-frame sequences with V and J called. Part of the clones is missing from these tables; in studies checked, under half for an unresolved V gene and the rest for unknown reasons. Clone size and V and J calls were adopted from that table, with D and trimming inferred from the DNA. Within this sample are about 130,000 clones, with approximately 8.9% of them counted one time only. In total, the top ten clones hold roughly 7% of the sample.

What the authors observed across the whole study: For the cohort, immune exposure information was limited to CMV serostatus. A later genetic analysis reported fewer N-insertions in productive TCRs among donors in an Asian-associated ancestry cluster than the approximately 700-donor mean. The classifier was reported to diagnose cytomegalovirus status with high specificity and sensitivity in both the original and validation cohorts. A total of 150 to 200 TCR beta chains were listed by the study as associated with cytomegalovirus. The authors suggested that the approach could potentially be generalized to other disease states and immunological phenotypes. Correlated functional status among segregating V segments might be attributable to linkage disequilibrium, but an unknown experimental factor could not be ruled out. In a later analysis, the rate of TCR association differed among HLA loci, with DRB1 alleles having the most associated TCRs and HLA-C alleles having the fewest. Most CMV-associated TCR beta chains appeared to be HLA-restricted in a later analysis, and the HLA associations seemed to be driven largely by CMV exposure. Because HLA typing was missing for some donors at each locus, association tests included only the typed subset. In an earlier analysis of about 600 of the donors, most TCR beta V segments appeared in productive rearrangements about 87% or about 30% of the time, broadly matching IMGT annotations. In vitro tests confirmed that a few of the cytomegalovirus-associated TCR beta chains recognize cytomegalovirus antigens. When HLA alleles, especially DR and DQ, strongly co-occurred, attributing TCR associations to individual alleles was difficult. The cohort was sequenced for TCR beta chains only, and without alpha or paired-chain data the features that could be detected were limited. A further reported finding was that TCR beta sequences accurately predicted the HLA-A and HLA-B alleles for most subjects in the first cohort. Across donors, most TCR sequences were observed very rarely, whereas some public TCRs were present in many individuals. Some IMGT-functional V segments, including TRBV6-2 and TRBV6-3, could not be told apart with the 87-base-pair reads, so those segments were excluded. A later analysis reported that several top co-occurrence clusters appeared linked to parvovirus B19, influenza, CMV and Epstein-Barr virus. Because counts were too low, seventeen rarely observed V segments, including chromosome 9 orphons, were excluded from the earlier analysis of 587 of the donors. The sequencing pipeline was judged likely to have produced a cluster of highly shared sequence variants as a technical artifact. Presence/absence analyses assumed roughly uniform sequencing depth across donors, an assumption that may not hold. In a later analysis, HLA-associated TCR beta chains showed more clonal expansion and lower generation probabilities than non-associated chains that were equally common. At a false discovery rate of 0.05, a later analysis linked 16,951 TCR beta sequences to specific HLA alleles. An association between a missense DCLRE1C variant and V-gene and J-gene trimming of TCR beta chains was found in a later genetic analysis and replicated in an independent cohort.

In total, more than 500 healthy bone marrow donors made up the cohort. At the time of sampling, all cohort members were nominally healthy, though unrecorded immune exposures were likely present. The donor was CMV seropositive and belonged to the group of 250 to 300 seropositive cohort members. A peripheral blood sample was provided by each donor, and peripheral blood mononuclear cells were used for TCR beta sequencing. Genomic DNA extraction from the blood cell samples was performed with the Qiagen DNeasy Blood Extraction Kit. The receptor's source is a woman between 40 and 55 years old in good health and CMV-seropositive. Material for sequencing was PBMCs. The sequence is built from TRBV7-6 and TRBJ2-1; the central 9 bases match TRBD1. The sequenced DNA: TGTGCCAGCAGCTTACGGACAGGGGAGAGCTCCTACAATGAGCAGTTCTTC. This codes for CASSLRTGESSYNEQFF.